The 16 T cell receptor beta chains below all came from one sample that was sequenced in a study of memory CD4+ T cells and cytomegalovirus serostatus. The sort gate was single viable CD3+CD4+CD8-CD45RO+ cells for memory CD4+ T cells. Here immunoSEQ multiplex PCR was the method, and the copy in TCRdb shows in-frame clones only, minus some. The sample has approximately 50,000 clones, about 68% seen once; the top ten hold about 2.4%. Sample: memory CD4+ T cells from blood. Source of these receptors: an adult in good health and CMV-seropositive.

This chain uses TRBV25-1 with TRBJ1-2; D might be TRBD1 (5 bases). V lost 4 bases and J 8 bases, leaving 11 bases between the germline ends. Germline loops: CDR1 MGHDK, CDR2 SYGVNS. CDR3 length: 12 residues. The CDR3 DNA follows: TGTGCCAGCAGTGGGGACCGACAGGGCTACACCTTC. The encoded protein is CASSGDRQGYTF.

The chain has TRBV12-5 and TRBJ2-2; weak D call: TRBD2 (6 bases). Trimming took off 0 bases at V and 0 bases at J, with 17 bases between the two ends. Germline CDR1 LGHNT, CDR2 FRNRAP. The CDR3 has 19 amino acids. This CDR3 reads CASGLVLGGSKPNTGELFF. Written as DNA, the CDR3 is TGTGCTAGTGGTTTGGTACTCGGGGGATCCAAGCCGAACACCGGGGAGCTGTTTTTT.

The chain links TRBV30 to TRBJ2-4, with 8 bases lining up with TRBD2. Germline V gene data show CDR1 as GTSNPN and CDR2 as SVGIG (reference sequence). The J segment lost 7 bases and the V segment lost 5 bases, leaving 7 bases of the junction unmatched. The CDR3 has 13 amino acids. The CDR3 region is CAWSGGPRNIQYF. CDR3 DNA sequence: TGTGCCTGGTCGGGAGGGCCACGGAACATTCAGTACTTC.

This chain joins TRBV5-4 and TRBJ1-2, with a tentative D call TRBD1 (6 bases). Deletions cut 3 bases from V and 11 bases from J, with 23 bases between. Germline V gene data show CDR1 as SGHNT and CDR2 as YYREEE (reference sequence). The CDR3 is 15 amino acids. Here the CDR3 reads CASSSQGNSLWGYTF. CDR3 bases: TGTGCCAGCAGCTCTCAGGGGAACAGCCTTTGGGGGTACACCTTC.

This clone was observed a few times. The CDR3 coding sequence is TGTGCCAGTAGTATCAACAGGGAGGGCGGCTACACCTTC. Translating it yields CASSINREGGYTF. The chain carries TRBV19 and TRBJ1-2, with D tentatively TRBD1 (6 bases). V was trimmed by 3 bases and J by 8 bases, leaving 13 bases between them. CDR1 and CDR2 (germline): LNHDA, SQIVND (reference sequence). There are 13 residues in the CDR3.

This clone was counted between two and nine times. CDR3 protein: CAWSVRGEKLFF. The CDR3 DNA reads TGTGCCTGGAGTGTACGCGGGGAAAAACTGTTTTTT. This chain joins TRBV30 and TRBJ1-4; D is ambiguous. Germline lookup yields CDR1 GTSNPN and CDR2 SVGIG (reference sequence). The CDR3 extends over 12 amino acids. V was trimmed by 0 bases and J by 8 bases, leaving 7 bases between them.

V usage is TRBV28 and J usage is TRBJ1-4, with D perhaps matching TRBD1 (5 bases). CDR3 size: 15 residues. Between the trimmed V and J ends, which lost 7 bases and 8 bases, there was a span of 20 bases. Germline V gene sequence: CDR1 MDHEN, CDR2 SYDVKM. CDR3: CASTYRSGGDEKLFF. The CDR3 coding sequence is TGTGCCAGCACCTATCGATCCGGGGGAGACGAAAAACTGTTTTTT.

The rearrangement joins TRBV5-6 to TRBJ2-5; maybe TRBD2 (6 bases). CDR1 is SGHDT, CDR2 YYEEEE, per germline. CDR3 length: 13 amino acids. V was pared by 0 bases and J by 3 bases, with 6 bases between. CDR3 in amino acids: CASSLVAEETQYF. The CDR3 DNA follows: TGTGCCAGCAGCTTGGTAGCGGAAGAGACCCAGTACTTC.

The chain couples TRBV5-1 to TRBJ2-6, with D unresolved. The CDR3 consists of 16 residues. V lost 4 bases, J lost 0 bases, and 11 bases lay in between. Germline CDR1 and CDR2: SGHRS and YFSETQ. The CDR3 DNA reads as TGCGCCAGCAGCCTAGACGTCCTCTCTGGGGCCAACGTCCTGACTTTC. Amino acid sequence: CASSLDVLSGANVLTF.

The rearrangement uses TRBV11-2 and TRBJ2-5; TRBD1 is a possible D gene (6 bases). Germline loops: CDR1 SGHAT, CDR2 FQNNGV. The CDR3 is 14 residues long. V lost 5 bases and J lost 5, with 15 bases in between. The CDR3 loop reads CASSPFRTAETQYF. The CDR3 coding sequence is TGTGCCAGCAGCCCGTTCCGGACAGCCGAGACCCAGTACTTC. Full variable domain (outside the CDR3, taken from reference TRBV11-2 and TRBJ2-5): EAGVAQSPRYKIIEKRQSVAFWCNPISGHATLYWYQQILGQGPKLLIQFQNNGVVDDSQLPKDRFSAERLKGVDSTLKIQPAKLEDSAVYLCASSPFRTAETQYFGPGTRLLVL.

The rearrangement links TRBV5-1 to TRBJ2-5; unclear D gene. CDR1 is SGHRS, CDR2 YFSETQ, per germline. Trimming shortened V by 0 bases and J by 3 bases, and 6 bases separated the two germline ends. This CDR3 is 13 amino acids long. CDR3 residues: CASSLVSEETQYF. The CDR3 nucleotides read TGCGCCAGCAGCTTGGTGTCTGAAGAGACCCAGTACTTC.

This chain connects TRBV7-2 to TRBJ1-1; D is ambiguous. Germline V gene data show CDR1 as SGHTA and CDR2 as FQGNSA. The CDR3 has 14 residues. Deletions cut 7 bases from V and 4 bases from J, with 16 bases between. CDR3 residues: CASTFKTEGTEAFF. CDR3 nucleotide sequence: TGTGCCAGCACCTTCAAGACGGAGGGCACTGAAGCTTTCTTT.

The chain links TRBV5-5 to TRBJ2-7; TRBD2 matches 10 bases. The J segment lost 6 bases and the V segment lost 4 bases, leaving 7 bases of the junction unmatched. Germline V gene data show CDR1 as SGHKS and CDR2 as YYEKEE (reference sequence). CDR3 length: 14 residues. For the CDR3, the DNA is TGTGCCAGCAGCGAAGGACTAGCGGAGACCGAGCAGTACTTC. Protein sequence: CASSEGLAETEQYF.

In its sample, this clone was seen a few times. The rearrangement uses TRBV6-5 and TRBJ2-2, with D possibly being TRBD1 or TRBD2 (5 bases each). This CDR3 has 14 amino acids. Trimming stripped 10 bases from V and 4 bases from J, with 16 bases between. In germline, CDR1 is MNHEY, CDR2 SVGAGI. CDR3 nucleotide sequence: TGTGCCACTGCAACCTGGGGGTCCACCGGGGAGCTGTTTTTT. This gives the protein CATATWGSTGELFF.

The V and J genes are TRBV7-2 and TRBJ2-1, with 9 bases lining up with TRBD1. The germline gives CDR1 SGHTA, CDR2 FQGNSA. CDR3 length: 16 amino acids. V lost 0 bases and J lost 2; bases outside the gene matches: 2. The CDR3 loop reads CASSLAGTGTYNEQFF. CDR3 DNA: TGTGCCAGCAGCTTAGCCGGGACAGGGACCTACAATGAGCAGTTCTTC. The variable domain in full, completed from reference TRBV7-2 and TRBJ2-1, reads GAGVSQSPSNKVTEKGKDVELRCDPISGHTALYWYRQSLGQGLEFLIYFQGNSAPDKSGLPSDRFSAERTGGSVSTLTIQRTQQEDSAVYLCASSLAGTGTYNEQFFGPGTRLTVL.

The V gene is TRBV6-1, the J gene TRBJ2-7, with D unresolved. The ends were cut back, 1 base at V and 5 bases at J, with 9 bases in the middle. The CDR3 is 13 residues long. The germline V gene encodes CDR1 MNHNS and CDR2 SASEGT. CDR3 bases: TGTGCCAGCAGTGAAGGGATTCCGAACGAGCAGTACTTC. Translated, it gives CASSEGIPNEQYF.